This TCR beta chain was obtained from a study of T cell responses to AZD1222 COVID-19 vaccine. The repertoire was sequenced with immunoSEQ multiplex PCR; TCRdb's copy has only in-frame clones and lacks some. The table shows about 110,000 clones, with around 90% occurring only once. With regard to this clone: Its antigen is not identified.

Findings and caveats of the study: The donors showed a predominance of white British ancestry and of females, with possible underestimation of clonal diversity. At baseline, seropositivity was found in only six AZD1222 recipients. Two AZD1222 doses significantly raised spike-specific TCR breadth and depth over controls. There were vaccine-associated CD4 TCRs across spike, dominant at 160-218 and 743-854.

Germline CDR1 MNHEY, CDR2 SMNVEV (reference sequence). The CDR3 sequence is 12 residues long. Deletions cut 4 bases from V and 4 bases from J, with 8 bases between. The chain recombines TRBV27 with TRBJ2-7; the D is unclear. The source is an adult who received the AZD1222 COVID-19 vaccine. The input for sequencing was peripheral blood, taken 28 days after the second AZD1222 dose. The CDR3 reads CASSSNGYEQYF. The DNA for the CDR3 is TGTGCCAGCAGTTCAAATGGTTACGAGCAGTACTTC.